Below are 16 T cell receptor beta chains sequenced from a single sample in a study of cytomegalovirus exposure and HLA in healthy donors. The primer mix had 60 Vbeta and 13 Jbeta primers. Clones were read by immunoSEQ multiplex PCR, and TCRdb kept only the in-frame ones, dropping some. Counted here are around 150,000 clones, 60% to 80% occurring once; the ten biggest clones make up about 0.93%. The material sequenced was PBMCs. These receptors came from a woman aged 50 to 60 in good health and CMV-seropositive.

The J gene is TRBJ2-7, the V gene TRBV5-6, with 7 bases identical to TRBD1. The CDR3 has 12 residues. Germline-derived CDR1 and CDR2 are SGHDT and YYEEEE. The J segment lost 7 bases and the V segment lost 3 bases, leaving 4 bases of the junction unmatched. In DNA form, the CDR3 reads TGTGCCAGCAGCTCGACGACAGGGGAGCAGTACTTC. This translates into CASSSTTGEQYF.

The V call is TRBV6-5, the J call TRBJ2-4; D is undetermined. This CDR3 spans 14 amino acids. Per germline, CDR1 MNHEY and CDR2 SVGAGI. V was trimmed by 3 bases and J by 0 bases, leaving 6 bases between them. CDR3 DNA sequence: TGTGCCAGCAGTTATCTAATAGCCAAAAACATTCAGTACTTC. Amino acids: CASSYLIAKNIQYF.

The chain is built from TRBV6-5 and TRBJ1-2, with 10 bases that match TRBD1. Germline V CDR1 and CDR2: MNHEY, SVGAGI. Trimming removed 2 bases from V and 5 bases from J; junction bases left unmatched: 2. The CDR3 has 14 amino acids. Written as DNA, the CDR3 is TGTGCCAGCAGTTACCGGGACAGGGGATATGGCTACACCTTC. Encoded protein: CASSYRDRGYGYTF.

The rearrangement links TRBV9 to TRBJ1-1; weak D call: TRBD1 (5 bases). The V end lost 4 bases, the J end lost 5 bases, and 12 bases lay between the germline ends. The CDR3 has 13 residues. The germline CDR1 and CDR2 sequences are SGDLS and YYNGEE. The CDR3 protein is CASSFPGRTEAFF. CDR3 nucleotides: TGTGCCAGCAGCTTCCCAGGGAGGACTGAAGCTTTCTTT.

This chain joins TRBV2 and TRBJ2-2; 9 bases are shared with TRBD2. Germline V gene lookup returns CDR1 SNHLY and CDR2 FYNNEI. Unmatched junction bases numbered 6, after V lost 4 bases and J lost 0 bases. This CDR3 is 17 amino acids long. The CDR3 loop reads CASSVMSGGTNTGELFF. The CDR3 bases are TGTGCCAGCAGTGTTATGAGCGGGGGGACGAACACCGGGGAGCTGTTTTTT. Supplemented by reference TRBV2 and TRBJ2-2, the full variable domain reads EPEVTQTPSHQVTQMGQEVILRCVPISNHLYFYWYRQILGQKVEFLVSFYNNEISEKSEIFDDQFSVERPDGSNFTLKIRSTKLEDSAMYFCASSVMSGGTNTGELFFGEGSRLTVL.

The gene calls are TRBV5-1 and TRBJ2-7; TRBD1 matches at 7 bases. CDR3 length: 13 residues. Germline values: CDR1 SGHRS, CDR2 YFSETQ. V gave up 4 bases and J gave up 2 bases; unmatched junction bases: 3. The CDR3 DNA sequence: TGCGCCAGCAGCCGGGACAGCACCTACGAGCAGTACTTC. It specifies CASSRDSTYEQYF.

This clone was seen only once. V usage is TRBV28 and J usage is TRBJ2-7; weak D call: TRBD2 (7 bases). The CDR3 runs 13 residues. Germline CDR1 reads MDHEN; CDR2 reads SYDVKM. V lost 2 bases, J lost 5 bases, and 10 bases lay in between. As DNA, the CDR3 is TGTGCCAGCAGTTTAGCGGGGGCCCACGAGCAGTACTTC. Protein sequence: CASSLAGAHEQYF.

The chain links TRBV25-1 to TRBJ2-3, with 12 bases that match TRBD2. The CDR3 runs 18 residues. The V and J ends lost 0 bases and 4 bases, in that order; junction bases with no gene match: 8. Germline loops: CDR1 MGHDK, CDR2 SYGVNS. CDR3 in amino acids: CASSEYFPSGGASDTQYF. The CDR3 DNA sequence: TGTGCCAGCAGTGAATATTTCCCTAGCGGGGGGGCATCAGATACGCAGTATTTT.

This clone has just one count. The chain carries TRBV6-1 and TRBJ1-2; D perhaps matches TRBD1 (6 bases). The CDR3 runs to 15 residues. Germline lookup yields CDR1 MNHNS and CDR2 SASEGT. V was trimmed by 4 bases and J by 3 bases, leaving 15 bases between them. The chain's CDR3 is CASSGRTGFYYGYTF. CDR3 DNA sequence: TGTGCCAGCAGTGGTCGAACAGGGTTTTACTATGGCTACACCTTC.

V usage is TRBV6-5 and J usage is TRBJ2-1; 8 bases agree with TRBD2. In germline, CDR1 is MNHEY, CDR2 SVGAGI. The V segment lost 11 bases and the J segment 2 bases; nucleotides outside the gene matches: 8. The length of the CDR3 is 14 residues. The CDR3 DNA sequence: TGTGCCGCGGAAACCGGGGGGGCCTACAATGAGCAGTTCTTC. Translating gives CAAETGGAYNEQFF.

The chain employs TRBV10-1 and TRBJ2-3, with 10 bases fitting TRBD2. This CDR3 spans 15 amino acids. Germline V gene data show CDR1 as WNHNN and CDR2 as SYGVQD (reference sequence). Trimming removed 3 bases from V and 4 bases from J; junction bases left unmatched: 4. The CDR3 loop reads CASSDRSGGPDTQYF. CDR3 nucleotide sequence: TGCGCCAGCAGTGACCGTAGCGGGGGGCCAGATACGCAGTATTTT.

This clone has only a few counts. The J gene is TRBJ2-1, the V gene TRBV4-1; TRBD2 aligns across 9 bases. CDR1 and CDR2 (germline): MGHRA, YSYEKL. This CDR3 comprises 15 residues. The V segment lost 6 bases and the J segment 3 bases; nucleotides outside the gene matches: 6. The CDR3 DNA sequence: TGCGCCAGCAGACTATGGACTAGCGACTACAATGAGCAGTTCTTC. It is translated as CASRLWTSDYNEQFF.

This chain links TRBV18 with TRBJ1-2; D gene ambiguous. Looked up from germline, CDR1 is KGHSH and CDR2 is LQKENI. The CDR3 runs to 16 residues. Trimming removed 2 bases at V and 4 bases at J, with 17 bases between. This CDR3 reads CASSPNSGRGSYGYTF. The CDR3 DNA reads as TGTGCCAGCTCACCAAACAGTGGGCGGGGTAGCTATGGCTACACCTTC. The full variable domain, rest sourced from reference TRBV18 and TRBJ1-2, is NAGVMQNPRHLVRRRGQEARLRCSPMKGHSHVYWYRQLPEEGLKFMVYLQKENIIDESGMPKERFSAEFPKEGPSILRIQQVVRGDSAAYFCASSPNSGRGSYGYTFGSGTRLTVV.

The V and J genes are TRBV19 and TRBJ1-2, with D possibly being TRBD1 (6 bases). Germline V lookup: CDR1 LNHDA, CDR2 SQIVND (reference sequence). Trimming stripped 3 bases from V and 11 bases from J, with 13 bases between. The CDR3 length is 12 residues. The DNA for the CDR3 is TGTGCCAGTAGTATCGACAGGCAAGGTTACACCTTC. Translation: CASSIDRQGYTF.

The chain uses TRBV10-1 and TRBJ2-3; D unresolved. This CDR3 has 13 amino acids. V lost 3 bases, J lost 5 bases, and 9 bases lay in between. The germline gives CDR1 WNHNN, CDR2 SYGVQD (reference sequence). CDR3 protein: CASSDPLRDTQYF. The CDR3 DNA sequence: TGCGCCAGCAGTGACCCCCTGCGAGATACGCAGTATTTT.

The genes are TRBV19 and TRBJ2-1; D might be TRBD2 (5 bases). Deletions cut 2 bases from V and 5 bases from J, with 7 bases between. The V gene's germline CDR1 is LNHDA and CDR2 SQIVND (reference sequence). There are 13 residues in the CDR3. This CDR3 is CASSISGNNEQFF. The CDR3 DNA reads TGTGCCAGTAGTATAAGCGGCAACAATGAGCAGTTCTTC.